The 14 T cell receptor beta chains reported below all come from one sample, sequenced in a study of T cell responses to AZD1222 COVID-19 vaccine. Assay used: immunoSEQ multiplex PCR; TCRdb lists only in-frame clones, some missing. The data hold fewer than 120,000 clones, with just under 95% observed a single time. The input for sequencing was peripheral blood, taken 28 days after the second AZD1222 dose. Receptors originate from an adult who received the AZD1222 COVID-19 vaccine.

The chain combines TRBV7-8 with TRBJ1-4, with D maybe TRBD1 (5 bases). With 3 bases removed from V and 4 bases from J, the gap between germline ends came to 12 bases. Germline V gene data show CDR1 as SGHVS and CDR2 as FQNEAQ. CDR3 length: 15 residues. CDR3 residues: CASSFLRGVNEKLFF. The CDR3 region has the DNA TGTGCCAGCAGCTTCCTACGGGGGGTTAATGAAAAACTGTTTTTT.

The chain links TRBV7-9 to TRBJ1-1; the D gene is possibly TRBD1 (6 bases). The germline V and J ends were trimmed by 5 bases and 4 bases, with 14 bases remaining between them. This CDR3 has 14 amino acids. CDR1 SEHNR and CDR2 FQNEAQ come from the germline V gene (reference sequence). CDR3 bases: TGTGCCAGCAGCGTCCTACAGGGTAGCACTGAAGCTTTCTTT. It translates to CASSVLQGSTEAFF. The full variable domain, rest sourced from reference TRBV7-9 and TRBJ1-1, is DTGVSQNPRHKITKRGQNVTFRCDPISEHNRLYWYRQTLGQGPEFLTYFQNEAQLEKSRLLSDRFSAERPKGSFSTLEIQRTEQGDSAMYLCASSVLQGSTEAFFGQGTRLTVV.

Worth noting for this clone: The same CDR3 is also encoded by other DNA sequences in this sample. This sequence joins TRBV10-3 and TRBJ2-3, with D uncertain. This CDR3 spans 12 amino acids. The germline V gene encodes CDR1 ENHRY and CDR2 SYGVKD. Trimming removed 0 bases at V and 6 bases at J, with 4 bases between. CDR3 region: CAISESPDTQYF. For the CDR3, the DNA is TGTGCCATCAGTGAGTCTCCCGATACGCAGTATTTT.

The V and J genes are TRBV5-1 and TRBJ2-4; D gene unclear. V shed 5 bases and J shed 2 bases, with 14 bases lying between them. The CDR3 length is 15 residues. Germline values: CDR1 SGHRS, CDR2 YFSETQ. The chain's CDR3 is CASSRDTATKNIQYF. The CDR3 DNA reads TGCGCCAGCAGTAGAGACACCGCAACCAAAAACATTCAGTACTTC.

This chain links TRBV7-9 with TRBJ1-4; D remains ambiguous. CDR3 length: 12 residues. V was shortened by 8 bases and J by 4 bases, with 8 bases between the two germline ends. CDR1 is SEHNR and CDR2 is FQNEAQ in the germline V gene (reference sequence). The CDR3, as DNA: TGTGCCAGCGGGGTCAATAATGAAAAACTGTTTTTT. Its translation is CASGVNNEKLFF. Full variable domain (remainder filled in from reference TRBV7-9 and TRBJ1-4): DTGVSQNPRHKITKRGQNVTFRCDPISEHNRLYWYRQTLGQGPEFLTYFQNEAQLEKSRLLSDRFSAERPKGSFSTLEIQRTEQGDSAMYLCASGVNNEKLFFGSGTQLSVL.

This clone has just a few counts. The chain links TRBV6-5 to TRBJ1-2; 9 bases line up with TRBD1. V was pared by 6 bases and J by 7 bases, with 9 bases of the junction left unmatched. The CDR3 contains 14 residues. Germline V gives CDR1 MNHEY, CDR2 SVGAGI. CDR3 sequence (DNA): TGTGCCAGCAGCCAGGACAGGGGTCGTCGTGGCTACACCTTC. Translation: CASSQDRGRRGYTF.

This clone is medium-sized within its sample. The chain is built from TRBV9 and TRBJ2-7; D remains ambiguous. V lost 3 bases and J lost 4, with 17 bases in between. Germline CDR1 is SGDLS and CDR2 is YYNGEE. This CDR3 spans 15 amino acids. In nucleotides, the CDR3 is TGTGCCAGCAGCGCGGCCCCTGGACGCCCTTACGAGCAGTACTTC. It specifies CASSAAPGRPYEQYF.

The chain recombines TRBV28 with TRBJ2-3, with 8 bases matching TRBD2. J was trimmed by 2 bases and V by 6 bases; bases with no gene match: 7. Germline CDR1 MDHEN, CDR2 SYDVKM. The CDR3 has 15 residues. The CDR3 region is CASRDSSGFTDTQYF. CDR3 DNA sequence: TGTGCCAGCAGGGATTCTAGCGGGTTCACAGATACGCAGTATTTT.

The chain links TRBV18 to TRBJ1-2; D gene uncertain. This CDR3 has 17 amino acids. Trimming removed 0 bases at V and 0 bases at J, with 14 bases between. Germline V gene sequence: CDR1 KGHSH, CDR2 LQKENI. The CDR3 loop is CASSPPLSGAANYGYTF. The CDR3 DNA reads as TGTGCCAGCTCACCACCTCTTTCGGGAGCAGCTAACTATGGCTACACCTTC.

V gene TRBV6-2 or TRBV6-3 combines with J gene TRBJ1-2; D may be TRBD1 (6 bases). The CDR3 runs 13 residues. The germline CDR1 and CDR2 sequences are MNHEY and SVGEGT. Trimming removed 6 bases from V and 7 bases from J, with 15 bases in between. The CDR3 reads CASSLRGSLGYTF. The DNA for the CDR3 is TGTGCCAGCAGCCTCAGGGGAAGTCTTGGCTACACCTTC.

The chain recombines TRBV5-1 with TRBJ1-5, with unresolved D. Germline values: CDR1 SGHRS, CDR2 YFSETQ. V lost 4 bases and J lost 0, with 8 bases in between. The CDR3 runs to 14 residues. The CDR3 region has the DNA TGCGCCAGCAGCCCCTCGAATAGCAATCAGCCCCAGCATTTT. Translating it yields CASSPSNSNQPQHF.

V usage is TRBV3-1 (or the pseudogene TRBV3-2) and J usage is TRBJ2-2, with 10 bases matching TRBD1. The trim removed 8 bases at V and 6 bases at J, leaving 21 bases unmatched. The CDR3 runs to 19 residues. The germline V gene encodes CDR1 LGHDT and CDR2 YNNKEL (reference sequence). The CDR3 protein is CASSVVFGQGVGLAGELFF. The CDR3 region has the DNA TGTGCCAGCTCAGTAGTATTTGGACAGGGGGTAGGTCTCGCCGGGGAGCTGTTTTTT.

J is TRBJ1-2 and V is TRBV6-6, with D hard to call. The V gene lost 2 bases and the J gene lost 1 base, with 11 bases spanning the gap. CDR1 is MNHNY, CDR2 SVGAGI, per germline (reference sequence). This CDR3 spans 15 amino acids. CDR3 bases: TGTGCCAGCAGTTACGCCGTGACAAATAACTATGGCTACACCTTC. Translating it yields CASSYAVTNNYGYTF.

The rearrangement links TRBV6-5 to TRBJ2-7, with D uncertain. With 0 bases removed from V and 3 bases from J, the gap between germline ends came to 9 bases. The CDR3 has 14 residues. Germline V lookup: CDR1 MNHEY, CDR2 SVGAGI. The CDR3 here is CASSYSSSLYEQYF. The CDR3 DNA reads TGTGCCAGCAGTTACTCGAGTTCCCTCTACGAGCAGTACTTC.